The clone carrying this TCR beta chain was seen ten or more times. The sample is drawn from a study of blood T cells in healthy people across ages. PCR was performed a second time for roughly 7 to 11 cycles using a sample-barcoded 5' primer and a J-beta primer mix. TCRdb reanalysed the 5' RACE reads using MiXCR and keeps one entry per CDR3 protein. The table lists 650,000 to 900,000 distinct CDR3 sequences, about 59% of them singletons. Germline CDR1 and CDR2: SQVTM and ANQGSEA. The V gene lost 7 bases and the J gene lost 5 bases, with 11 bases spanning the gap. The CDR3 loop spans 12 amino acids. The sample consisted of blood. The clonotype comes from a man aged 25 to 40 in good health. The chain recombines TRBV29-1 with TRBJ2-2; possibly TRBD2 for D (5 bases). The CDR3 region is CSAPGLTGELFF. CDR3 bases: TGCAGCGCCCCCGGACTTACCGGGGAGCTGTTTTTT.